This T cell receptor (beta chain) was obtained from a study of OX40 agonist ivuxolimab in advanced cancers. The study's findings and limits: In the 0.1-3.0 mg/kg groups, partial responders showed among the lowest expansion. Also present in some nonresponders was a low level of normalized T-cell clonal expansion. Specificity for antigen went undetermined in the expanded peripheral T cells.

Trimming removed 6 bases from V and 1 base from J, with 9 bases in between. The CDR3 sequence is 13 residues long. The germline V gene has CDR1 SEHNR and CDR2 FQNEAQ (reference sequence). Turning to this clone: As yet, its antigen is unknown. Other DNA sequences from this sample encode an identical CDR3 as well.

Here immunoSEQ multiplex PCR was the method, and the copy in TCRdb shows in-frame clones only, minus some. The table includes 90,000 to 120,000 clones, approximately 90% detected once. The chain employs TRBV7-9 and TRBJ1-1; the D is unclear. This sequence originates from an adult with an advanced solid tumor such as melanoma, head and neck, liver or kidney cancer. The sample in question was CD4+ or CD8+ T cells sorted from blood, obtained in a trial of the OX40 agonist ivuxolimab. CDR3 sequence: CASSLAGNTEAFF. The CDR3 region has the DNA TGTGCCAGCAGTCTGGCAGGGAACACTGAAGCTTTCTTT.